A single sample gave rise to the 8 T cell receptor beta chains below, sequenced in a study of vaccination effects on CD4 cells after COVID-19. For these TCRs, the target antigens are not known. Using viral peptide pools, the ViraFEST assay grew out antigen-specific CD4+ T cells prior to sequencing. Investigators separated out CD4+ T cells once about eleven days of culture had passed. Documented for the person is a PCR-confirmed SARS-CoV-2 infection occurring between March and December 2020. The method was immunoSEQ multiplex PCR; TCRdb's version includes in-frame clones alone and lacks a portion of them. The sample lists around 75,000 clones; around 70% were seen once. The sequences come from CD4+ T cells from PBMCs cultured with HIV peptides, collected before COVID-19 vaccination. Subset in this sample: HIV-1 Nef peptide pool negative control/reference culture. The source is a human donor who had a prior SARS-CoV-2 infection.

The chain uses TRBV19 and TRBJ2-4; D ambiguous. V was clipped by 6 bases and J by 0 bases, with 18 bases between them. Germline CDR1 reads LNHDA; CDR2 reads SQIVND (reference sequence). The length of the CDR3 is 17 residues. The chain's CDR3 is CASSPILRSIAKNIQYF. In nucleotides, the CDR3 is TGTGCCAGTAGCCCGATCCTCAGGAGCATAGCCAAAAACATTCAGTACTTC.

The chain carries TRBV5-1 and TRBJ2-5, with D tentatively TRBD1 (5 bases). CDR3 length: 14 residues. The germline gives CDR1 SGHRS, CDR2 YFSETQ. V shed 2 bases and J shed 5 bases, with 13 bases lying between them. CDR3: CASSLVRVGETQYF. CDR3 DNA sequence: TGCGCCAGCAGCTTAGTCAGGGTGGGGGAGACCCAGTACTTC.

This rearrangement joins TRBV6-2 or TRBV6-3 to TRBJ2-7, with D unresolved. V lost 6 bases to trimming and J lost 4 bases, with 7 bases between them. This CDR3 region has 11 residues. Looked up from germline, CDR1 is MNHEY and CDR2 is SVGEGT. This CDR3 is CASSSVYEQYF. In DNA, the CDR3 is TGTGCCAGCAGCTCCGTTTACGAGCAGTACTTC.

This chain uses TRBV4-3 with TRBJ2-7; the D gene is possibly TRBD2 (6 bases). V was clipped by 3 bases and J by 5 bases, with 11 bases between them. The CDR3 has 13 amino acids. Germline loops: CDR1 LGHNA, CDR2 YSLEER. CDR3 amino acids: CASSHPGGDEQYF. The CDR3 region has the DNA TGCGCCAGCAGCCATCCAGGAGGGGACGAGCAGTACTTC.

The CDR3 coding sequence is TGTGCCAGCAGCACCGGACTAGCGGGAGCCCATGAGCAGTTCTTC. This translates into CASSTGLAGAHEQFF. The V call is TRBV7-3, the J call TRBJ2-1; 13 nucleotides match TRBD2. CDR3 length: 15 residues. The J segment lost 8 bases and the V segment lost 5 bases, leaving 6 bases of the junction unmatched. CDR1 is SGHTA and CDR2 is FQGTGA in the germline V gene.

This clone turned up a few times. The chain employs TRBV4-1 and TRBJ1-2; D is possibly TRBD1 (5 bases). The V end was cut by 2 bases, the J end by 4 bases, with 11 bases between. This CDR3 region has 14 residues. Germline loops: CDR1 MGHRA, CDR2 YSYEKL. CDR3 bases: TGCGCCAGCAGCCAACCGACAGCTATCTATGGCTACACCTTC. Translated: CASSQPTAIYGYTF.

This clone has a single count. This chain links TRBV6-5 with TRBJ1-3, with D maybe TRBD1 (6 bases). This CDR3 region has 15 residues. CDR1 is MNHEY and CDR2 is SVGAGI in the germline V gene. Trimming shortened V by 6 bases and J by 1 base, and 13 bases separated the two germline ends. The CDR3 sequence: CASSQGGRSGNTIYF. In nucleotides, the CDR3 is TGTGCCAGCAGCCAAGGGGGGAGGTCTGGAAACACCATATATTTT.

This sequence joins TRBV4-3 and TRBJ1-2; TRBD1 is a possible D gene (5 bases). V was clipped by 4 bases and J by 2 bases, with 11 bases between them. Per germline, CDR1 LGHNA and CDR2 YSLEER. The CDR3 consists of 14 residues. The CDR3 is CASSRTGTNYGYTF. The CDR3, as DNA: TGCGCCAGCAGCCGAACCGGGACGAACTATGGCTACACCTTC.